A single sample gave rise to the 12 T cell receptor beta chains below, sequenced in a study of graft-versus-host responses after intestinal transplantation. The repertoire was sequenced with immunoSEQ multiplex PCR; TCRdb's copy has only in-frame clones and lacks some. The sample has some 77,000 clones, roughly 90% seen once. This specimen consisted of PBMCs, obtained 98 days after intestinal transplantation. These TCRs come from a human patient who received an intestinal transplant, so some T cells may come from the graft donor.

The genes are TRBV21-1 and TRBJ2-3. TRBV21-1 is a listed pseudogene. This CDR3 is built from 17 residues. The CDR3 loop reads CASSSLARVPPGDTQYF. Here the CDR3 DNA reads TGTGCCAGCAGCTCCCTAGCCAGGGTTCCACCGGGGGATACGCAGTATTTT.

V usage is TRBV6-1 and J usage is TRBJ1-2; tentatively, D is TRBD1 (5 bases). Germline lookup yields CDR1 MNHNS and CDR2 SASEGT. Deletions cut 3 bases from V and 1 base from J, with 15 bases between. This CDR3 spans 16 amino acids. The CDR3 protein is CASSDRGTAFNYGYTF. CDR3 nucleotides: TGTGCCAGCAGTGATCGGGGGACGGCGTTTAACTATGGCTACACCTTC.

The chain carries TRBV11-3 and TRBJ1-2; 8 bases are a match to TRBD1. Germline CDR1 and CDR2: SGHNT and YENEEA. The V and J ends lost 1 base and 3 bases, in that order; junction bases with no gene match: 7. The CDR3 is 16 amino acids. CDR3 sequence (DNA): TGTGCCAGCAGCTTAGCCACTTGGACAGGGTACTATGGCTACACCTTC. Residues: CASSLATWTGYYGYTF.

The chain combines TRBV28 with TRBJ2-3; 7 positions agree with TRBD2. CDR1 and CDR2 from the germline V gene are MDHEN and SYDVKM. V shed 5 bases, J shed 3 bases, and the junction held 11 bases outside the gene matches. CDR3 length equals 16 residues. The CDR3 loop is CASSPSGGGATDTQYF. CDR3 DNA: TGTGCCAGCAGTCCCTCCGGGGGAGGGGCGACAGATACGCAGTATTTT.

V usage is TRBV28 and J usage is TRBJ2-3; TRBD2 aligns across 8 bases. The CDR3 is made up of 15 amino acids. Germline assignment: CDR1 MDHEN and CDR2 SYDVKM. Trimming removed 3 bases from V and 6 bases from J; junction bases left unmatched: 8. CDR3 DNA sequence: TGTGCCAGCAGTTTTGTCGGGAGGGGGTCTGATACGCAGTATTTT. Its protein is CASSFVGRGSDTQYF.

The chain carries TRBV7-2 and TRBJ2-3; D is possibly TRBD2 (6 bases). The CDR3 length is 14 residues. Germline CDR1 is SGHTA and CDR2 is FQGNSA. The V end lost 7 bases, the J end lost 4 bases, and 15 bases lay between the germline ends. The CDR3: CASTSPLAPDTQYF. The CDR3 nucleotides read TGTGCCAGCACCTCCCCGCTAGCGCCAGATACGCAGTATTTT.

The chain uses TRBV19 and TRBJ1-5; TRBD1 aligns across 8 bases. The V gene's germline CDR1 is LNHDA and CDR2 SQIVND (reference sequence). The length of the CDR3 is 16 residues. V lost 0 bases, J lost 4 bases, and 5 bases stayed unmatched. In DNA form, the CDR3 reads TGTGCCAGTAGTATAGATCAGGGGGCAGGGAATCAGCCCCAGCATTTT. This translates into CASSIDQGAGNQPQHF. Variable domain in full (rest from reference TRBV19 and TRBJ1-5): DGGITQSPKYLFRKEGQNVTLSCEQNLNHDAMYWYRQDPGQGLRLIYYSQIVNDFQKGDIAEGYSVSREKKESFPLTVTSAQKNPTAFYLCASSIDQGAGNQPQHFGDGTRLSIL.

The genes are TRBV7-8 and TRBJ2-2; TRBD2 might be the D (6 bases). V was trimmed by 2 bases and J by 0 bases, leaving 13 bases between them. The CDR3 is 17 residues long. Germline CDR1 SGHVS, CDR2 FQNEAQ. CDR3 DNA: TGTGCCAGCAGCTTAACGCCGGAGGGGTCGAACACCGGGGAGCTGTTTTTT. It codes for CASSLTPEGSNTGELFF.

V usage is TRBV2 and J usage is TRBJ1-4, with 9 bases fitting TRBD1. Germline trimming cut 8 bases from V and 5 bases from J; bases unmatched to any gene: 9. Per the germline V gene, CDR1 is SNHLY and CDR2 is FYNNEI. There are 15 residues in the CDR3. The chain's CDR3 is CASVDADRGNEKLFF. The CDR3 DNA sequence: TGTGCCAGCGTGGACGCTGACAGGGGGAATGAAAAACTGTTTTTT.

This clone was seen only once. The CDR3 sequence is CALAVGTGELFF. CDR3 in DNA: TGTGCCTTAGCGGTGGGCACCGGGGAGCTGTTTTTT. This chain connects TRBV19 to TRBJ2-2, with D tentatively TRBD2 (6 bases). The germline V gene encodes CDR1 LNHDA and CDR2 SQIVND (reference sequence). CDR3 length: 12 residues. Trimming removed 11 bases from V and 4 bases from J, with 11 bases in between.

The chain links TRBV6-5 to TRBJ1-1, with D perhaps matching TRBD1 (6 bases). CDR1 is MNHEY and CDR2 is SVGAGI in the germline V gene. The ends were cut back, 4 bases at V and 0 bases at J, with 12 bases in the middle. CDR3 length: 15 amino acids. This CDR3 reads CASSSLGHLNTEAFF. CDR3 bases: TGTGCCAGCAGTTCCCTGGGACATTTGAACACTGAAGCTTTCTTT.

The chain recombines TRBV28 with TRBJ1-1; D is uncertain. The length of the CDR3 is 12 residues. Germline CDR1 MDHEN, CDR2 SYDVKM. The ends were cut back, 2 bases at V and 1 base at J, with 2 bases in the middle. DNA of the CDR3: TGTGCCAGCAGTTTACAGAACACTGAAGCTTTCTTT. It is translated as CASSLQNTEAFF.